Reported below is one T cell receptor beta chain. Its antigen is as yet unknown. This CDR3 has 17 amino acids. The data stem from a study of response to subunit inactivated influenza vaccine. Study-wide points: Each seasonal flu vaccination may recruit only limited new T cells, authors suggested.

From the RT-PCR reads, TCRdb called clonotypes with MiXCR, one entry per CDR3 protein. The data hold 400,000 to 650,000 distinct CDR3 sequences, with more than 7% observed a single time. The V gene is TRBV12-2, the J gene TRBJ1-6. TRBV12-2 is termed a pseudogene. The sequences come from PBMCs from blood, collected about 24 months after vaccination. The receptor was isolated from a man between 50 and 75 years old who received an inactivated influenza vaccine. The DNA for the CDR3 is TGTGCAAGTCGCTTTAATGCCGCGGAGGGCAATAATTCACCCCTCCACTTT. This encodes CASRFNAAEGNNSPLHF.